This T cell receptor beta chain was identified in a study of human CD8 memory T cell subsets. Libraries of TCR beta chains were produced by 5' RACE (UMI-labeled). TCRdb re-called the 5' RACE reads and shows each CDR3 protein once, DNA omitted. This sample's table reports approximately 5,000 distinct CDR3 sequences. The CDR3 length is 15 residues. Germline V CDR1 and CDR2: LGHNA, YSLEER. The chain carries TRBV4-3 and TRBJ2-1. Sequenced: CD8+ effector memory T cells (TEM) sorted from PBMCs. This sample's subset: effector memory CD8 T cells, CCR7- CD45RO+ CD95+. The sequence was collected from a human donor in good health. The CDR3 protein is CASSQDRSSYNEQFF.